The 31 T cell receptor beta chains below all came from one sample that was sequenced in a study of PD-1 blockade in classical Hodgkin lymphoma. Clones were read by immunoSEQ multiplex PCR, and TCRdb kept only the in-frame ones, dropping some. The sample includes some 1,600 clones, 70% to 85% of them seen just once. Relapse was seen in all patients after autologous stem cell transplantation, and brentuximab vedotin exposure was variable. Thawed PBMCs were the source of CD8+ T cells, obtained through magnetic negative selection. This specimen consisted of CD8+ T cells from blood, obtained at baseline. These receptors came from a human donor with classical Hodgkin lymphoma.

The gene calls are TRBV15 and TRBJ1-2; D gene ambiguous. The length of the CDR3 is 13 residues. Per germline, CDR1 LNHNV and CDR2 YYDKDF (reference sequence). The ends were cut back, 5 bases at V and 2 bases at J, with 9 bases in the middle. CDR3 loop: CATSDGRNYGYTF. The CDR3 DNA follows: TGTGCCACCAGCGACGGACGGAACTATGGCTACACCTTC.

The CDR3 reads CASSSHPTSGGPRETQYF. CDR3 DNA: TGTGCCAGCAGCTCCCACCCCACTAGCGGGGGGCCGCGGGAGACCCAGTACTTC. The gene calls are TRBV11-2 and TRBJ2-5; 12 bases are shared with TRBD2. The germline CDR1 and CDR2 sequences are SGHAT and FQNNGV. V trimming: 4 bases; J trimming: 5 bases; junction bases outside the gene matches: 14. The length of the CDR3 is 18 residues.

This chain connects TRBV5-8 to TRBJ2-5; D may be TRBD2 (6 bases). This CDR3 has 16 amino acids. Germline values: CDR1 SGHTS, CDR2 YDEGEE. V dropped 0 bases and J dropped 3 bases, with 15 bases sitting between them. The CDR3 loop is CASSLAVGIAEETQYF. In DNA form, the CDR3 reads TGTGCCAGCAGCTTGGCCGTCGGGATAGCGGAAGAGACCCAGTACTTC.

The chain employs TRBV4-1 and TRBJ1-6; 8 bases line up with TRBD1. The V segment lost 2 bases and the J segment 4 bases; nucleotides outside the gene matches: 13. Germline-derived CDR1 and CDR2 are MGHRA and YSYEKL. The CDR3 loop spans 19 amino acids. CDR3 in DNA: TGCGCCAGCAGCCAACCAGTCCCGGGACAGGAGGGATATAATTCACCCCTCCACTTT. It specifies CASSQPVPGQEGYNSPLHF.

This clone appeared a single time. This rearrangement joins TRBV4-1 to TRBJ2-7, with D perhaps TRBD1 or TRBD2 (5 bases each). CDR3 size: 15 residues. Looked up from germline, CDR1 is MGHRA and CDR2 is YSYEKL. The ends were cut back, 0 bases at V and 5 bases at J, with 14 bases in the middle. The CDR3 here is CASSQEGRSLNEQYF. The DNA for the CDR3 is TGCGCCAGCAGCCAAGAGGGACGGTCGCTGAACGAGCAGTACTTC.

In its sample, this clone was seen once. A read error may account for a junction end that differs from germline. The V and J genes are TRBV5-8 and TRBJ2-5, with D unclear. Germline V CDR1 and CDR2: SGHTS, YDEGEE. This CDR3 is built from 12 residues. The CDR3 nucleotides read TGTGCCAGCAGCTTGGCCCGGGCCCCTTGGGACTTC. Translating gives CASSLARAPWDF.

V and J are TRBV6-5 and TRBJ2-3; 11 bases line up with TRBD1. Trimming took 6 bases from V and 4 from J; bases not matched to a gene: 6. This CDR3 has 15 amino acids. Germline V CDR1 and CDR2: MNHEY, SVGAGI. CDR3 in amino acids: CASSPGQGAADTQYF. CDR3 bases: TGTGCCAGCAGCCCAGGACAGGGGGCAGCAGATACGCAGTATTTT.

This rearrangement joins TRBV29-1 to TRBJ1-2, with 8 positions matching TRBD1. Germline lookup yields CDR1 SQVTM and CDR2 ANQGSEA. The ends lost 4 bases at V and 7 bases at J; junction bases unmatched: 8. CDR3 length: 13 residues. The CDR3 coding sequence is TGCAGCGTTGCTCGGACAGGGAATCTTGGCTACACCTTC. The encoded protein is CSVARTGNLGYTF.

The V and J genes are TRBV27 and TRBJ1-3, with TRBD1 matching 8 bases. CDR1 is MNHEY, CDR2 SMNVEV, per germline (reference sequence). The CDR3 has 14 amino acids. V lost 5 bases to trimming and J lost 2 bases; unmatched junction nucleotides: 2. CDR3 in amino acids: CASSQQGAGNTIYF. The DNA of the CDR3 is TGTGCCAGCAGTCAACAGGGGGCTGGAAACACCATATATTTT.

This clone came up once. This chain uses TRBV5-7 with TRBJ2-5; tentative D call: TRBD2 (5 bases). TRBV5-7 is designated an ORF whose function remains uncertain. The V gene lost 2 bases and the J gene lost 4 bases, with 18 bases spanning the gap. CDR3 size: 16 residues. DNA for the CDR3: TGTGCCAGCAGCTTTGGCGTAAGTTCCGGAGGAGAGACCCAGTACTTC. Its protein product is CASSFGVSSGGETQYF.

CDR3 sequence (DNA): TGTGCCAGCAGTTACTCTTCTAGCGGGGGTTACGAGCAGTACTTC. Translation gives CASSYSSSGGYEQYF. The J gene is TRBJ2-7, the V gene TRBV6-6; 10 nucleotides match TRBD2. After removal of 0 bases from V and 4 bases from J, the junction contained 3 bases not matched to a gene. The V gene's germline CDR1 is MNHNY and CDR2 SVGAGI (reference sequence). The CDR3 extends over 15 amino acids.

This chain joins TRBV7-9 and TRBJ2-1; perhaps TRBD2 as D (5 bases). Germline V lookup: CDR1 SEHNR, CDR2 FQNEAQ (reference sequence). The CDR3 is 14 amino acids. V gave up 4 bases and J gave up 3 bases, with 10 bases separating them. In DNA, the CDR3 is TGTGCCAGCAGCTCAGGACTTCACTACAATGAGCAGTTCTTC. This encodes CASSSGLHYNEQFF. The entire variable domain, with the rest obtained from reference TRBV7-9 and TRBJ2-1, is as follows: DTGVSQNPRHKITKRGQNVTFRCDPISEHNRLYWYRQTLGQGPEFLTYFQNEAQLEKSRLLSDRFSAERPKGSFSTLEIQRTEQGDSAMYLCASSSGLHYNEQFFGPGTRLTVL.

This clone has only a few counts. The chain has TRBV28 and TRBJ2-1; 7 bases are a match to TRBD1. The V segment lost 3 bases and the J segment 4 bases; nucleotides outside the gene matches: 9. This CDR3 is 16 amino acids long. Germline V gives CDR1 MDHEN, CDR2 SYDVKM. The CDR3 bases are TGTGCCAGCAGTTTGGATGAGGGGGCGATGTACAATGAGCAGTTCTTC. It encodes CASSLDEGAMYNEQFF. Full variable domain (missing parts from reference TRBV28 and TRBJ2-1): DVKVTQSSRYLVKRTGEKVFLECVQDMDHENMFWYRQDPGLGLRLIYFSYDVKMKEKGDIPEGYSVSREKKERFSLILESASTNQTSMYLCASSLDEGAMYNEQFFGPGTRLTVL.

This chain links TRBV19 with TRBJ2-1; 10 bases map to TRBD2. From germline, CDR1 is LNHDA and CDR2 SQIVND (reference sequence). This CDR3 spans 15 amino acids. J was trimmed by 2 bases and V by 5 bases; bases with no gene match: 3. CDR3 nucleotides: TGTGCCAGTAGTTATACTAGCGGGGCCTACAATGAGCAGTTCTTC. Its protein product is CASSYTSGAYNEQFF. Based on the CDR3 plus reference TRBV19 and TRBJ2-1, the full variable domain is DGGITQSPKYLFRKEGQNVTLSCEQNLNHDAMYWYRQDPGQGLRLIYYSQIVNDFQKGDIAEGYSVSREKKESFPLTVTSAQKNPTAFYLCASSYTSGAYNEQFFGPGTRLTVL.

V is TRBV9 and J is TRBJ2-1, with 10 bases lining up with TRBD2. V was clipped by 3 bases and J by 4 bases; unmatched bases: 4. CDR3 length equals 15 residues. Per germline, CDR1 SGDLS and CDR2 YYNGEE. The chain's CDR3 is CASSGSGGTYNEQFF. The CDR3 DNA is TGTGCCAGCAGCGGTAGCGGGGGGACGTACAATGAGCAGTTCTTC.

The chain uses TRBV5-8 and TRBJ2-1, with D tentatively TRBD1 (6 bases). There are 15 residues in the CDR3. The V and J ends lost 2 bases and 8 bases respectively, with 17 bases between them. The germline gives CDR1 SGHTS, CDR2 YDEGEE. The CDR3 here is CASSFTGYTMDEQFF. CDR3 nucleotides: TGTGCCAGCAGCTTCACAGGGTATACTATGGATGAGCAGTTCTTC.

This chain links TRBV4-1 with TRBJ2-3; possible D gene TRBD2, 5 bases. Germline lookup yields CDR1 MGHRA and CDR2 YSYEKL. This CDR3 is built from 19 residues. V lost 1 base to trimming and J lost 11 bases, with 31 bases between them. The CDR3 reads CASSQAVSPTSIPAAGQYF. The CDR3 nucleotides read TGCGCCAGCAGCCAAGCCGTGTCTCCCACAAGTATACCTGCTGCGGGGCAGTATTTT.

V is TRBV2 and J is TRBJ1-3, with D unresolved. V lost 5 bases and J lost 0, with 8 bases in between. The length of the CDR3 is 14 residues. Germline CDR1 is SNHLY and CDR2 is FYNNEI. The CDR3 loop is CASSIGNSGNTIYF. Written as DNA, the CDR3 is TGTGCCAGCAGTATCGGTAACTCTGGAAACACCATATATTTT.

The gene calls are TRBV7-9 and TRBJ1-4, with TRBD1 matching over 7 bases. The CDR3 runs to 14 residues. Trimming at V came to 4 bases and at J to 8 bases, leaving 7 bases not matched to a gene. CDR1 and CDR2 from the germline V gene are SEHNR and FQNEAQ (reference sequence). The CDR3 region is CASSWIGGREKLFF. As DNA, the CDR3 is TGTGCCAGCAGCTGGATAGGGGGCAGGGAAAAACTGTTTTTT.

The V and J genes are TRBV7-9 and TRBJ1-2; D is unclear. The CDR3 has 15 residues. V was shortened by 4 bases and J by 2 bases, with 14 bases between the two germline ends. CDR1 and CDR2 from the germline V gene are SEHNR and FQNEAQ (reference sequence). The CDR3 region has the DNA TGTGCCAGCAGCTCCTCGGCCGGTGGAAACTATGGCTACACCTTC. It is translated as CASSSSAGGNYGYTF.

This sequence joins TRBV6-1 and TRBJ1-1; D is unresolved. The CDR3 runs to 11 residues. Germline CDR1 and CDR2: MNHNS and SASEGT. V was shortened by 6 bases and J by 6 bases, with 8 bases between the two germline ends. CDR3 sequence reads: CASRWQPEAFF. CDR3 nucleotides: TGTGCCAGCAGGTGGCAGCCTGAAGCTTTCTTT.

The CDR3 sequence is CASSIGPAEAFF. DNA of the CDR3: TGTGCCAGTAGTATAGGTCCGGCAGAAGCTTTCTTT. The rearrangement uses TRBV19 and TRBJ1-1; D is ambiguous. Germline V gives CDR1 LNHDA, CDR2 SQIVND (reference sequence). V was trimmed by 1 base and J by 8 bases, leaving 8 bases between them. The CDR3 totals 12 residues.

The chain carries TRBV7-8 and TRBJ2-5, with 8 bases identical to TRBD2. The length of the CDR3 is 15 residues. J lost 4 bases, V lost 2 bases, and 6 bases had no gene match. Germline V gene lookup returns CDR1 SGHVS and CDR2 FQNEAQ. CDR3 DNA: TGTGCCAGCAGCTTATCCGGGGGGGCCCCAGAGACCCAGTACTTC. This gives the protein CASSLSGGAPETQYF.

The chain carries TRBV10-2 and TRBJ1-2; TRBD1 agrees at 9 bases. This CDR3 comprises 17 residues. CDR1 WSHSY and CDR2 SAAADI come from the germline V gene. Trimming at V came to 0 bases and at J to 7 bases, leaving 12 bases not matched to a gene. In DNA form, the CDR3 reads TGCGCCAGCAGTGAGTCGGGGACAGGGACCCTTTGGGGTGGCTACACCTTC. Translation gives CASSESGTGTLWGGYTF.

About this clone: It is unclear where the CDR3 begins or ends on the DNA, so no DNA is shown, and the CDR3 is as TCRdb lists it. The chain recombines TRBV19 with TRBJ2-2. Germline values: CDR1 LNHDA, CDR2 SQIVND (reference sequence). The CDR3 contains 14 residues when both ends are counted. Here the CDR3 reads CASTLGTNTGELFF.

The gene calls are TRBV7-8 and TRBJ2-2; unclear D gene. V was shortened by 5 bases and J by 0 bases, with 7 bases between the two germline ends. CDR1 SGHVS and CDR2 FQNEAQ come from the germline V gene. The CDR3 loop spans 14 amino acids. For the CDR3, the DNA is TGTGCCAGCAGCCCCCCGGCGAACACCGGGGAGCTGTTTTTT. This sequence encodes CASSPPANTGELFF.

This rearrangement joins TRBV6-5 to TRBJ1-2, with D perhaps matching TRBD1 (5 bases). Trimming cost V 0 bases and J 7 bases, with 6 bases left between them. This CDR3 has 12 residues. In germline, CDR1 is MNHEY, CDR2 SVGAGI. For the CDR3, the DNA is TGTGCCAGCAGTTACTCGGGGCGTGGCTACACCTTC. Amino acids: CASSYSGRGYTF.

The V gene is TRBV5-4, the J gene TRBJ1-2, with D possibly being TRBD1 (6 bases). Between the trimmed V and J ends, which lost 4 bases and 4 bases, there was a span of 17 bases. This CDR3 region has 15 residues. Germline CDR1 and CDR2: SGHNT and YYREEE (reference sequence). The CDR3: CASSLEGGRSYGYTF. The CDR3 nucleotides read TGTGCCAGCAGCCTGGAAGGGGGACGAAGCTATGGCTACACCTTC. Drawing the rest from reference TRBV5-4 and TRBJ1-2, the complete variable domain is ETGVTQSPTHLIKTRGQQVTLRCSSQSGHNTVSWYQQALGQGPQFIFQYYREEENGRGNFPPRFSGLQFPNYSSELNVNALELDDSALYLCASSLEGGRSYGYTFGSGTRLTVV.

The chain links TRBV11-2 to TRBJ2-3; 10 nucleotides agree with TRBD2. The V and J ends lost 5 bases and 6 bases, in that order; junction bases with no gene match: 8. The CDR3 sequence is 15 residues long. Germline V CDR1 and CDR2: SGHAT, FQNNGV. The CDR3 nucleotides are TGTGCCAGCAGCCATAGCGGGGGGTTCGGGGATACGCAGTATTTT. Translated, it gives CASSHSGGFGDTQYF.

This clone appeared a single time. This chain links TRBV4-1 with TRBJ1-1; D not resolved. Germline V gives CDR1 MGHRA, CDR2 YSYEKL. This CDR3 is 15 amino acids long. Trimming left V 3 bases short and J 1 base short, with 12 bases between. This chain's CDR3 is CASSHDARTNTEAFF. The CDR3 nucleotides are TGCGCCAGCAGCCATGACGCAAGGACGAACACTGAAGCTTTCTTT.

CDR3 in DNA: TGTGCCAGCAGCCCAAGCGGGGGGGGTAACAATGAGCAGTTCTTC. Its protein product is CASSPSGGGNNEQFF. J is TRBJ2-1 and V is TRBV7-9; the match to TRBD2 covers 10 bases. CDR3 length: 15 residues. Losses at the gene ends were 5 bases for V and 5 bases for J; bases not matched to a gene: 6. Looked up from germline, CDR1 is SEHNR and CDR2 is FQNEAQ (reference sequence).